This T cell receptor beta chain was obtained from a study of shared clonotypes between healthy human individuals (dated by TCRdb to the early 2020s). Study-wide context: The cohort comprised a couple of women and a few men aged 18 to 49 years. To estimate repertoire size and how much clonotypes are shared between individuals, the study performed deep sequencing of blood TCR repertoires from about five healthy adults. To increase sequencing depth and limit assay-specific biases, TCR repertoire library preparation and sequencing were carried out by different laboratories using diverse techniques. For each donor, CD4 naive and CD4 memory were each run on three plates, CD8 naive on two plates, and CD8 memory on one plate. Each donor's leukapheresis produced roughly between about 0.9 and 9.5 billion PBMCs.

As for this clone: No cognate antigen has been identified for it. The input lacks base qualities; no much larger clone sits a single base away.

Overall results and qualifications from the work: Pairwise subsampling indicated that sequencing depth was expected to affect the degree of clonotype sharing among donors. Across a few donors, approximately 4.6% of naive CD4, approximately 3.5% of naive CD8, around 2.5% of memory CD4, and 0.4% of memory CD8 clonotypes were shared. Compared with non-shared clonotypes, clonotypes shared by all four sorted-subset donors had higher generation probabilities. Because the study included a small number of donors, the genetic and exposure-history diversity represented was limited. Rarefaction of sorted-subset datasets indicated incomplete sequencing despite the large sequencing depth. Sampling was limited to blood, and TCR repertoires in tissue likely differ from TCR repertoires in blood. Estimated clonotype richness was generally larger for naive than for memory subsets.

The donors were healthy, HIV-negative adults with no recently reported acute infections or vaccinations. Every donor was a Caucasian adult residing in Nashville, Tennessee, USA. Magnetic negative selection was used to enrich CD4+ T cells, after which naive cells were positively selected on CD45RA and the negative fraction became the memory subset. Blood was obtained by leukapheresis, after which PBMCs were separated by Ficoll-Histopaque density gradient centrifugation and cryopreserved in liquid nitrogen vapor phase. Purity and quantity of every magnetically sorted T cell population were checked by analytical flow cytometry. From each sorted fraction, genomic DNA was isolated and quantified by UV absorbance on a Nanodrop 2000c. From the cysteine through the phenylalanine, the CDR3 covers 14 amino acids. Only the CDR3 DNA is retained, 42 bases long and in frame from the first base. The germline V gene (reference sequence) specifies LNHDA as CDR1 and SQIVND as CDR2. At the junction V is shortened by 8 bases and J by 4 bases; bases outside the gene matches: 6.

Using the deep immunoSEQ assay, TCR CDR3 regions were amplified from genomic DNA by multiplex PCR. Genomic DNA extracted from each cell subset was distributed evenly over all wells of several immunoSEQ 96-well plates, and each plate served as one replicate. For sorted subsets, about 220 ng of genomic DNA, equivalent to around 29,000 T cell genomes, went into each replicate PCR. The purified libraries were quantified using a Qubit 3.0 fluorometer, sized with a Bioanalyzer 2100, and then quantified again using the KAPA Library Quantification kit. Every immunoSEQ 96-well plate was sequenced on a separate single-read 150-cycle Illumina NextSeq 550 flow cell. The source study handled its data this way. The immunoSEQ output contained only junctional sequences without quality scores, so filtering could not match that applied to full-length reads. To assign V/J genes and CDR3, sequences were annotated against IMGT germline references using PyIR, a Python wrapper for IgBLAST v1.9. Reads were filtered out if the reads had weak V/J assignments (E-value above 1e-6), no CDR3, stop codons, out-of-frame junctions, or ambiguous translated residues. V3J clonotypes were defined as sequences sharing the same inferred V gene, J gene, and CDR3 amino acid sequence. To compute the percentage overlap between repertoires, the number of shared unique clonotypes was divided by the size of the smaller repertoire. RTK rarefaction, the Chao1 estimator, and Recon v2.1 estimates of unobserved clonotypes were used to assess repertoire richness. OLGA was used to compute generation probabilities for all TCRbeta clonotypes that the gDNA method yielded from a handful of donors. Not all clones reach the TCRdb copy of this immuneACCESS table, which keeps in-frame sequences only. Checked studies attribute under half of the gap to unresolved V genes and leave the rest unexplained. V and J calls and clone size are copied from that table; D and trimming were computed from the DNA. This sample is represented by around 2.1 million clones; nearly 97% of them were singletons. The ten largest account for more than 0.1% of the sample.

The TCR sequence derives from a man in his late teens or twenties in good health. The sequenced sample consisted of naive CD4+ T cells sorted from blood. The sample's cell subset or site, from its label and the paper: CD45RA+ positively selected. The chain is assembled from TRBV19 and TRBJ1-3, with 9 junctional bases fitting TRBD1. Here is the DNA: TGTGCCAGTCGAAACAGGGGGCTCGGAAACACCATATATTTT. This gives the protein CASRNRGLGNTIYF.